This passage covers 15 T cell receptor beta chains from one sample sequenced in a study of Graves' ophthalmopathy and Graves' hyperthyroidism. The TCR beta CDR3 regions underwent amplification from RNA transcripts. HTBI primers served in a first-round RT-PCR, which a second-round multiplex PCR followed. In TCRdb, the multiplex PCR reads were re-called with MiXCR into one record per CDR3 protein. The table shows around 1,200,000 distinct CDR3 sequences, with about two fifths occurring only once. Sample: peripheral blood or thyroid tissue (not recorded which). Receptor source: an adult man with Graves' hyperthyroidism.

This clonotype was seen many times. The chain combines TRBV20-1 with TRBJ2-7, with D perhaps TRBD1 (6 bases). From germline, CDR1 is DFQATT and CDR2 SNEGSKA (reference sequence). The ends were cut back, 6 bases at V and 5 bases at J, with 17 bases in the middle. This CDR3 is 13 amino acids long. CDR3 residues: CSADGQNSNEQYF. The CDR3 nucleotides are TGCAGTGCCGATGGACAGAATAGCAACGAGCAGTACTTC.

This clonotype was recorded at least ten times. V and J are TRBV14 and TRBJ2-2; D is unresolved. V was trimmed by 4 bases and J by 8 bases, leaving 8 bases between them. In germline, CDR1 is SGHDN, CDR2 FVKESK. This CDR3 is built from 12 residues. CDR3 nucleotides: TGTGCCAGCAGCCCAGTCGAAGGGGAGCTGTTTTTT. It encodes CASSPVEGELFF.

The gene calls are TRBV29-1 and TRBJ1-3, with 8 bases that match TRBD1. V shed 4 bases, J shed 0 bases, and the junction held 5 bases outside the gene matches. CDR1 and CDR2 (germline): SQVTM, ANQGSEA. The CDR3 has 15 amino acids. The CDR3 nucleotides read TGCAGCGTTGTACGGACAGGGAGCTCTGGAAACACCATATATTTT. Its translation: CSVVRTGSSGNTIYF. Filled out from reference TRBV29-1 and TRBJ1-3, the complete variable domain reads SAVISQKPSRDICQRGTSLTIQCQVDSQVTMMFWYRQQPGQSLTLIATANQGSEATYESGFVIDKFPISRPNLTFSTLTVSNMSPEDSSIYLCSVVRTGSSGNTIYFGEGSWLTVV.

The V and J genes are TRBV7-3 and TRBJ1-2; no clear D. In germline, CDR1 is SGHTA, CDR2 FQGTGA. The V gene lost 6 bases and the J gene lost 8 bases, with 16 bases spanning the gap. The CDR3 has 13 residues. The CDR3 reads CASRMAVKRGYTF. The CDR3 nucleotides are TGTGCCAGCAGGATGGCAGTGAAACGGGGCTACACCTTC.

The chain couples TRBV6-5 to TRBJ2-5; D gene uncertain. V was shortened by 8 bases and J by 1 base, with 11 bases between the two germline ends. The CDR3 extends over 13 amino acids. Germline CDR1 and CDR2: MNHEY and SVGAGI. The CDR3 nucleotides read TGTGCCAGCGGAAAAGAGACCCAAGAGACCCAGTACTTC. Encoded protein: CASGKETQETQYF.

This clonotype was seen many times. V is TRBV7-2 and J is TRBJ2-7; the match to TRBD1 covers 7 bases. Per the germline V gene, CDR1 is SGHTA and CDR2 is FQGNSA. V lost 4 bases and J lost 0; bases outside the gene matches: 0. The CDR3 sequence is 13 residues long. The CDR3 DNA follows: TGTGCCAGCAGCTACAGGGGCTCCTACGAGCAGTACTTC. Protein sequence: CASSYRGSYEQYF.

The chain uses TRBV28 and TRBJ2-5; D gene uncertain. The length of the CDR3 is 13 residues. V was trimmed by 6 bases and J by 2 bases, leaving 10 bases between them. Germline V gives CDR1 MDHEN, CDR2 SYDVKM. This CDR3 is CASSELIQETQYF. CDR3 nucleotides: TGTGCCAGCAGCGAACTAATACAAGAGACCCAGTACTTC.

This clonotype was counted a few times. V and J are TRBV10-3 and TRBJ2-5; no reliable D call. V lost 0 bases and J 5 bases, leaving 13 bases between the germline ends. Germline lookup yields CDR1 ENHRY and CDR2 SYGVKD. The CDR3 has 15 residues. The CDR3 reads CAISESGGLGETQYF. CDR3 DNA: TGTGCCATCAGTGAGTCGGGTGGGCTAGGGGAGACCCAGTACTTC.

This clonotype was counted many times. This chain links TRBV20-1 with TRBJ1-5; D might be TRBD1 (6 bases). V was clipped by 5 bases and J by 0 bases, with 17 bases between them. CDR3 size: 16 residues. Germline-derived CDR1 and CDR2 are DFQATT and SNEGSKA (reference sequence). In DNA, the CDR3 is TGCAGTGCTCCGTCACAGGGATCGGGTAGCAATCAGCCCCAGCATTTT. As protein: CSAPSQGSGSNQPQHF.

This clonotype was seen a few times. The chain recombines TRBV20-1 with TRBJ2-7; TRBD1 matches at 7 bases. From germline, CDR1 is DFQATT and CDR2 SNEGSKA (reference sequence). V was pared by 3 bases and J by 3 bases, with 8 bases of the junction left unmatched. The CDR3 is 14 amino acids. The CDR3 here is CSARVPGTVYEQYF. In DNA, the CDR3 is TGCAGTGCTAGGGTCCCCGGGACAGTCTACGAGCAGTACTTC.

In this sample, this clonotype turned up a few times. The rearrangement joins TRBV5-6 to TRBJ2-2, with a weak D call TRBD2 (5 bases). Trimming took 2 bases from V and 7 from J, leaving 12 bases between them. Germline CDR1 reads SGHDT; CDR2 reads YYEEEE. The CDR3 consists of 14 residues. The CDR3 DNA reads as TGTGCCAGCAGCTTTGGTACGGAGGACGGGGAGCTGTTTTTT. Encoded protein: CASSFGTEDGELFF.

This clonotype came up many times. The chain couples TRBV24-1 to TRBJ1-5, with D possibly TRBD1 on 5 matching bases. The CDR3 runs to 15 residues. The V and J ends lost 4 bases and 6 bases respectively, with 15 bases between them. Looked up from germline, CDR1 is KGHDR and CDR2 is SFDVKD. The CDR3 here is CATSEGGAEFQPQHF. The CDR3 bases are TGTGCCACCAGTGAAGGTGGGGCAGAGTTTCAGCCCCAGCATTTT.

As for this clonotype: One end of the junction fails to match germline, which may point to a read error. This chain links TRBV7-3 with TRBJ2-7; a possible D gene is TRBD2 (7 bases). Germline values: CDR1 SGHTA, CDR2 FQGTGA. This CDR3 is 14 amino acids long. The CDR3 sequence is CASSPRAGANEQYF. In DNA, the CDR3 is TGCGCCAGCAGCCCCCGCGCGGGGGCGAACGAGCAGTACTTC.

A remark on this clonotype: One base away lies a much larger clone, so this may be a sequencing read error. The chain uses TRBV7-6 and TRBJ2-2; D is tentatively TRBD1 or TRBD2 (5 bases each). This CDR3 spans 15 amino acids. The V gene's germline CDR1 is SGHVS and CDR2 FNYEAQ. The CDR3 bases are TGTGCCATCAGCCCACCGGGTTATGGGGGCGGGGAGCTGTTTTTT. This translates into CAISPPGYGGGELFF.

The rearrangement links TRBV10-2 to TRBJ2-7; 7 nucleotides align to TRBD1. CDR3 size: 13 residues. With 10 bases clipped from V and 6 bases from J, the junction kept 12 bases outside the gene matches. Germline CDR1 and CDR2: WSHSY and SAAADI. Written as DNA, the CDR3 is TGCGCCACCTTACGACAGGGTCTGGCCGAGCAGTACTTC. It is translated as CATLRQGLAEQYF.